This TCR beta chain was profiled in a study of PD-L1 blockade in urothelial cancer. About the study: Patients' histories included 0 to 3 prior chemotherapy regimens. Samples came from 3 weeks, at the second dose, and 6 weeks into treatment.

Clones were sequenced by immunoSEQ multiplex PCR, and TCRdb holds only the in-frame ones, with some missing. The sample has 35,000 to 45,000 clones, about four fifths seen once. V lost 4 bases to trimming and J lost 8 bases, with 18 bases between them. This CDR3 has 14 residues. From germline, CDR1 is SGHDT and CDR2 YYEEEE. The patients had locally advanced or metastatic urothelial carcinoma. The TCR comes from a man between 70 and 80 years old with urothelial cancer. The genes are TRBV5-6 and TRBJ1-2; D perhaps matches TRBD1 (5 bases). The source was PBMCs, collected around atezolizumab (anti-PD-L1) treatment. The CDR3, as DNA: TGTGCCAGCAGCGCAACCGGGGGACCCAGGGGCTACACCTTC. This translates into CASSATGGPRGYTF.